This section outlines one TCR beta chain sequence together with its context. Clones were read by immunoSEQ multiplex PCR, and TCRdb kept only the in-frame ones, dropping some. Among roughly 440,000 clones listed, around 88% were seen once. This sample is part of a study of blood T cell repertoires in COVID-19. CDR3 length: 17 amino acids. V shed 0 bases, J shed 3 bases, and the junction held 7 bases outside the gene matches. Germline V gene data show CDR1 as SGHRS and CDR2 as YFSETQ. This chain connects TRBV5-1 to TRBJ2-1; TRBD2 matches at 9 bases. The receptor comes from a woman aged 45-65 years with COVID-19, enrolled during active disease. Sequencing used peripheral blood. Here the CDR3 reads CASSLEASGDFYNEQFF. The CDR3 region has the DNA TGCGCCAGCAGCTTGGAGGCTAGCGGGGATTTCTACAATGAGCAGTTCTTC.